One and the same sample provided the 10 T cell receptor beta chains below, sequenced in a study of brain T cells in children with intractable seizures. Data came from immunoSEQ multiplex PCR; TCRdb stores just in-frame clones and leaves some out. The sample carries about 340,000 clones, 93% recorded once. The time point is: blood from clinic visit 5 months post-surgery; TSC patient then seizure free. This specimen consisted of peripheral blood, obtained roughly 5 months after surgery. The source is a boy in the first two years of life with tuberous sclerosis and intractable seizures.

The chain is built from TRBV5-1 and TRBJ2-7; D may be TRBD2 (7 bases). The CDR3 runs to 14 residues. Trimming took 6 bases from V and 2 from J, leaving 15 bases between them. Germline CDR1 SGHRS, CDR2 YFSETQ. The CDR3 DNA reads as TGCGCCAGCACCGAGGGGGGGTACCCCTACGAGCAGTACTTC. Amino acid sequence: CASTEGGYPYEQYF.

The chain employs TRBV7-3 and TRBJ1-1; possible D gene TRBD1, 5 bases. V shed 0 bases and J shed 5 bases, with 10 bases lying between them. Germline V gene lookup returns CDR1 SGHTA and CDR2 FQGTGA. The CDR3 is made up of 14 amino acids. The CDR3 protein is CASSLTEGRTEAFF. The CDR3 coding sequence is TGTGCCAGCAGCTTAACGGAGGGGAGGACTGAAGCTTTCTTT. Based on the CDR3 plus reference TRBV7-3 and TRBJ1-1, the full variable domain is GAGVSQTPSNKVTEKGKYVELRCDPISGHTALYWYRQSLGQGPEFLIYFQGTGAADDSGLPNDRFFAVRPEGSVSTLKIQRTERGDSAVYLCASSLTEGRTEAFFGQGTRLTVV.

The V gene is TRBV28, the J gene TRBJ1-5; tentatively, D is TRBD1 (6 bases). The CDR3 sequence is 16 residues long. Deletions cut 4 bases from V and 1 base from J, with 14 bases between. The germline CDR1 and CDR2 sequences are MDHEN and SYDVKM. The CDR3 bases are TGTGCCAGCAGTTCTCCGGGACAAGGAAGCAATCAGCCCCAGCATTTT. Protein product: CASSSPGQGSNQPQHF.

The gene calls are TRBV19 and TRBJ2-1, with 9 nucleotides matching TRBD1. The ends lost 1 base at V and 4 bases at J; junction bases unmatched: 5. The CDR3 spans 16 residues. CDR1 and CDR2 (germline): LNHDA, SQIVND (reference sequence). This CDR3 is CASSIVTGTGYNEQFF. DNA for the CDR3: TGTGCCAGTAGTATAGTTACGGGGACAGGGTACAATGAGCAGTTCTTC.

The chain carries TRBV11-2 and TRBJ2-7, with D tentatively TRBD1 (6 bases). The germline CDR1 and CDR2 sequences are SGHAT and FQNNGV. V lost 0 bases to trimming and J lost 6 bases, with 9 bases between them. The CDR3 sequence is 13 residues long. CDR3: CASSLDQGPEQYF. The CDR3 nucleotides read TGTGCCAGCAGCTTAGATCAGGGGCCCGAGCAGTACTTC.

This sequence joins TRBV10-3 and TRBJ1-5, with 12 bases aligning to TRBD1. V was clipped by 4 bases and J by 6 bases; unmatched bases: 4. CDR3 length: 15 amino acids. The germline gives CDR1 ENHRY, CDR2 SYGVKD. CDR3 in amino acids: CAISAGQGAGQPQHF. CDR3 DNA: TGTGCCATCAGTGCGGGACAGGGGGCAGGTCAGCCCCAGCATTTT.

This clone came up once. This chain connects TRBV19 to TRBJ2-1, with D perhaps TRBD2 (6 bases). The V gene lost 0 bases and the J gene lost 9 bases, with 6 bases spanning the gap. CDR1 and CDR2 from the germline V gene are LNHDA and SQIVND (reference sequence). This CDR3 comprises 12 residues. In nucleotides, the CDR3 is TGTGCCAGTAGTATAGAGGGAGGTGAGCAGTTCTTC. It specifies CASSIEGGEQFF.

V gene TRBV6-5 combines with J gene TRBJ1-1, with 8 bases matching TRBD1. The CDR3 totals 14 residues. J lost 5 bases, V lost 6 bases, and 8 bases had no gene match. Germline CDR1 reads MNHEY; CDR2 reads SVGAGI. CDR3 coding DNA: TGTGCCAGCAGGCACAGGGGGGGGAGGACTGAAGCTTTCTTT. It encodes CASRHRGGRTEAFF.

V and J are TRBV5-4 and TRBJ1-1; 11 positions match TRBD1. J was trimmed by 5 bases and V by 7 bases; bases with no gene match: 7. The CDR3 spans 14 residues. CDR1 and CDR2 from the germline V gene are SGHNT and YYREEE (reference sequence). The CDR3 DNA follows: TGTGCCAGCTTACGGGACAGGGGGAGGACTGAAGCTTTCTTT. Protein: CASLRDRGRTEAFF.

This chain joins TRBV5-1 and TRBJ1-4; D remains ambiguous. CDR1 is SGHRS and CDR2 is YFSETQ in the germline V gene. V gave up 3 bases and J gave up 8 bases, with 11 bases separating them. The CDR3 is made up of 13 amino acids. CDR3 in DNA: TGCGCCAGCAGCTATGAAGGGTTGGAAAAACTGTTTTTT. Its protein product is CASSYEGLEKLFF. The full variable domain, completed using reference TRBV5-1 and TRBJ1-4, is KAGVTQTPRYLIKTRGQQVTLSCSPISGHRSVSWYQQTPGQGLQFLFEYFSETQRNKGNFPGRFSGRQFSNSRSEMNVSTLELGDSALYLCASSYEGLEKLFFGSGTQLSVL.